These 21 T cell receptor beta chains originate from one sample sequenced in a study of cytomegalovirus exposure and HLA in healthy donors. The primer mix had 60 Vbeta and 13 Jbeta primers. Clones were read by immunoSEQ multiplex PCR, and TCRdb kept only the in-frame ones, dropping some. The repertoire holds approximately 100,000 clones, about three quarters seen once, with over 5% in the top ten. The material sequenced was PBMCs. These receptors came from a female donor in good health and CMV-seropositive.

The chain is built from TRBV16 and TRBJ2-7; 7 nucleotides agree with TRBD2. Trimming at V came to 4 bases and at J to 4 bases, leaving 4 bases not matched to a gene. The length of the CDR3 is 13 residues. CDR1 is KGHSY and CDR2 is FQNENV in the germline V gene. Here the CDR3 reads CASSLIGGYEQYF. In DNA form, the CDR3 reads TGTGCCAGCAGCCTAATCGGGGGGTACGAGCAGTACTTC.

This chain links TRBV6-4 with TRBJ1-5; 8 bases line up with TRBD1. The CDR3 contains 15 residues. Germline V gene lookup returns CDR1 MRHNA and CDR2 SNTAGT. V dropped 5 bases and J dropped 0; count of bases not matched to a gene: 3. CDR3 protein: CASSSTGGSNQPQHF. DNA for the CDR3: TGTGCCAGCAGTTCTACAGGGGGTAGCAATCAGCCCCAGCATTTT.

The chain employs TRBV6-5 and TRBJ1-1, with a tentative D call TRBD1 (5 bases). In germline, CDR1 is MNHEY, CDR2 SVGAGI. Deletions cut 6 bases from V and 2 bases from J, with 13 bases between. The CDR3 sequence is 14 residues long. In nucleotides, the CDR3 is TGTGCCAGCAGCGATCGGACACCTAACACTGAAGCTTTCTTT. Translating gives CASSDRTPNTEAFF.

The V gene is TRBV19, the J gene TRBJ2-1; 11 bases agree with TRBD1. The CDR3 length is 14 residues. The V gene's germline CDR1 is LNHDA and CDR2 SQIVND (reference sequence). Trimming removed 7 bases from V and 7 bases from J; junction bases left unmatched: 6. This CDR3 is CASTKDRGRNEQFF. CDR3 in DNA: TGTGCCAGTACCAAGGACAGGGGGCGGAATGAGCAGTTCTTC.

This chain uses TRBV9 with TRBJ2-2; no clear D gene. This CDR3 spans 13 amino acids. Germline CDR1 reads SGDLS; CDR2 reads YYNGEE. Trimming left V 0 bases short and J 6 bases short, with 6 bases between. The chain's CDR3 is CASSVAEAGELFF. In nucleotides, the CDR3 is TGTGCCAGCAGCGTAGCTGAGGCCGGGGAGCTGTTTTTT.

The gene calls are TRBV15 and TRBJ1-4; 8 bases map to TRBD1. The CDR3 extends over 16 amino acids. Unmatched junction bases numbered 7, after V lost 2 bases and J lost 5 bases. Germline CDR1 and CDR2: LNHNV and YYDKDF (reference sequence). CDR3 coding DNA: TGTGCCACCAGCAGATTTTCGACAGGGGCCAATGAAAAACTGTTTTTT. It specifies CATSRFSTGANEKLFF.

The V call is TRBV7-8, the J call TRBJ1-1; 10 bases align to TRBD1. The CDR3 extends over 16 amino acids. The trim removed 5 bases at V and 3 bases at J, leaving 9 bases unmatched. Germline CDR1 and CDR2: SGHVS and FQNEAQ. CDR3 amino acids: CASSLDRGRMDTEAFF. The CDR3 DNA reads TGTGCCAGCAGCCTCGACAGGGGGCGCATGGACACTGAAGCTTTCTTT.

The chain employs TRBV2 and TRBJ2-5; 7 positions agree with TRBD2. Germline trimming cut 7 bases from V and 5 bases from J; bases unmatched to any gene: 13. The CDR3 has 15 residues. Per germline, CDR1 SNHLY and CDR2 FYNNEI. CDR3 sequence reads: CASKGRVLGFETQYF. The CDR3 coding sequence is TGTGCCAGCAAGGGGAGGGTTCTCGGATTTGAGACCCAGTACTTC. Full variable domain (rest looked up from reference TRBV2 and TRBJ2-5): EPEVTQTPSHQVTQMGQEVILRCVPISNHLYFYWYRQILGQKVEFLVSFYNNEISEKSEIFDDQFSVERPDGSNFTLKIRSTKLEDSAMYFCASKGRVLGFETQYFGPGTRLLVL.

The chain employs TRBV6-6 and TRBJ2-7; D call uncertain. The CDR3 contains 11 residues. The V end was cut by 5 bases, the J end by 4 bases, with 6 bases between. CDR1 is MNHNY, CDR2 SVGAGI, per germline (reference sequence). Written as DNA, the CDR3 is TGTGCCAGCAGTCCTCTGTACGAGCAGTACTTC. It codes for CASSPLYEQYF.

The chain uses TRBV6-5 and TRBJ2-1; unclear D gene. The germline V gene has CDR1 MNHEY and CDR2 SVGAGI. The CDR3 has 11 residues. The ends were cut back, 9 bases at V and 7 bases at J, with 10 bases in the middle. The chain's CDR3 is CASSNTNEQFF. Here the CDR3 DNA reads TGTGCCAGTTCCAATACAAATGAGCAGTTCTTC.

CDR3 in amino acids: CASSFNSNYEQYF. The CDR3, as DNA: TGTGCCAGCAGCTTTAACAGCAACTACGAGCAGTACTTC. The rearrangement uses TRBV7-2 and TRBJ2-7; no clear D. This CDR3 contains 13 residues. V was trimmed by 3 bases and J by 3 bases, leaving 9 bases between them. Germline V lookup: CDR1 SGHTA, CDR2 FQGNSA.

This clone was counted between two and nine times. The chain joins TRBV5-6 to TRBJ1-5; possibly TRBD1 for D (5 bases). V was pared by 1 base and J by 7 bases, with 15 bases between. CDR3 length equals 15 residues. CDR1 and CDR2 (germline): SGHDT, YYEEEE. The CDR3 region has the DNA TGTGCCAGCAGCTTGCGGGGCGGGGGTGGACAGCCCCAGCATTTT. It codes for CASSLRGGGGQPQHF.

V and J are TRBV4-1 and TRBJ2-1, with TRBD2 matching 10 bases. V gave up 3 bases and J gave up 1 base; unmatched junction bases: 12. The CDR3 covers 19 residues. In germline, CDR1 is MGHRA, CDR2 YSYEKL. The CDR3 DNA reads as TGCGCCAGCAGCCAGGTCGTGGGAGCTAGCGGGAGATCCTACAATGAGCAGTTCTTC. Its protein product is CASSQVVGASGRSYNEQFF.

This clone was seen once. This rearrangement joins TRBV11-2 to TRBJ2-5, with 10 bases lining up with TRBD2. The CDR3 totals 15 residues. CDR1 and CDR2 from the germline V gene are SGHAT and FQNNGV. The trim removed 1 base at V and 6 bases at J, leaving 5 bases unmatched. The CDR3 bases are TGTGCCAGCAGCTTAGTCAGTAGCGGGGGGAAGACCCAGTACTTC. The encoded protein is CASSLVSSGGKTQYF.

The J gene is TRBJ1-2, the V gene TRBV19; D is perhaps TRBD1 (5 bases). V lost 7 bases and J 2 bases, leaving 20 bases between the germline ends. The CDR3 covers 16 residues. Germline CDR1 and CDR2: LNHDA and SQIVND (reference sequence). The CDR3 spells CASTHQEGRDNYGYTF. As DNA, the CDR3 is TGTGCCAGTACGCACCAAGAGGGGAGGGACAACTATGGCTACACCTTC. Drawing the rest from reference TRBV19 and TRBJ1-2, the complete variable domain is DGGITQSPKYLFRKEGQNVTLSCEQNLNHDAMYWYRQDPGQGLRLIYYSQIVNDFQKGDIAEGYSVSREKKESFPLTVTSAQKNPTAFYLCASTHQEGRDNYGYTFGSGTRLTVV.

Concerning this clone: The junction does not match germline at one end; this may be a read error. This CDR3 reads CAKIAAGGF. Written as DNA, the CDR3 is TGTGCCAAGATAGCAGCGGGGGGGTTC. The chain uses TRBV6-1 and TRBJ2-7; 10 nucleotides line up with TRBD2. This CDR3 has 9 residues. The germline V gene has CDR1 MNHNS and CDR2 SASEGT.

This chain joins TRBV27 and TRBJ1-5; D remains ambiguous. CDR3 length: 14 residues. Germline V gene lookup returns CDR1 MNHEY and CDR2 SMNVEV (reference sequence). The V end lost 5 bases, the J end lost 2 bases, and 10 bases lay between the germline ends. The CDR3 loop is CASSPSRGNQPQHF. CDR3 nucleotide sequence: TGTGCCAGCAGTCCCTCGAGGGGCAATCAGCCCCAGCATTTT.

The rearrangement uses TRBV30 and TRBJ1-2; D not resolved. Germline CDR1 GTSNPN, CDR2 SVGIG (reference sequence). Trimming pared 4 bases from V and 4 bases from J, leaving 31 bases between. The CDR3 totals 19 residues. CDR3 region: CAWKGSSFDYAESPYGYTF. The CDR3 nucleotides read TGTGCCTGGAAAGGTTCCTCGTTTGACTATGCGGAATCCCCCTATGGCTACACCTTC. Full variable domain (rest looked up from reference TRBV30 and TRBJ1-2): SQTIHQWPATLVQPVGSPLSLECTVEGTSNPNLYWYRQAAGRGLQLLFYSVGIGQISSEVPQNLSASRPQDRQFILSSKKLLLSDSGFYLCAWKGSSFDYAESPYGYTFGSGTRLTVV.

The rearrangement joins TRBV10-3 to TRBJ2-1, with 14 bases fitting TRBD2. CDR1 and CDR2 (germline): ENHRY, SYGVKD. V lost 10 bases, J lost 7 bases, and 15 bases stayed unmatched. This CDR3 region has 17 residues. In DNA, the CDR3 is TGTGCCACGGCAAACGGACTAGCGGGAGGAAGGGGAAATGAGCAGTTCTTC. Its protein product is CATANGLAGGRGNEQFF.

The J gene is TRBJ1-4, the V gene TRBV6-5; 7 bases line up with TRBD1. Germline lookup yields CDR1 MNHEY and CDR2 SVGAGI. The CDR3 runs to 15 residues. V gave up 2 bases and J gave up 7 bases; unmatched junction bases: 7. This chain's CDR3 is CASSYQDRRLEKLFF. CDR3 DNA sequence: TGTGCCAGCAGTTACCAGGACAGGCGACTTGAAAAACTGTTTTTT.

The chain recombines TRBV27 with TRBJ1-2; weak D call: TRBD1 (5 bases). This CDR3 contains 13 residues. V lost 6 bases to trimming and J lost 7 bases, with 15 bases between them. Per germline, CDR1 MNHEY and CDR2 SMNVEV (reference sequence). CDR3 region: CASSPGRALGYTF. CDR3 sequence (DNA): TGTGCCAGCAGCCCCGGCAGGGCGCTTGGCTACACCTTC.